There are many counts of the clone carrying this T cell receptor (beta chain). This entry belongs to a study of CDR3 diversity in severe acne. V was cut by 0 bases and J by 8 bases, with 10 bases left in between. The V gene's germline CDR1 is MNHNS and CDR2 SASEGT. CDR3 size: 14 residues. TCRdb re-called the PCR reads through MiXCR, storing one row per CDR3 protein. The sample records over 70,000 distinct CDR3 sequences, around 49% being singletons. The chain links TRBV6-1 to TRBJ1-4; no clear D. Specimen: blood. The TCR comes from a male donor in good health, without acne. The CDR3 DNA reads TGTGCCAGCAGTGAAGCGGGCCTAGGGGAAAAACTGTTTTTT. Encoded protein: CASSEAGLGEKLFF.